This T cell receptor (beta chain) is drawn from a study of blood T cell repertoires in COVID-19. Looking at the study overall: Researchers got acute and convalescent COVID-19 samples from the United States, Italy and Spain.

This CDR3 is 16 amino acids long. Germline-derived CDR1 and CDR2 are SGHTA and FQGTGA. The junction had 6 bases not matched to a gene; V was cut back by 0 bases and J by 6 bases. Only in-frame clones appear in the TCRdb table, and some are missing; sequencing was by immunoSEQ multiplex PCR. This sample has roughly 160,000 clones, with approximately 84% found just once. Individuals aged about 18 to 95 years were recruited from 24 US areas. Which cohort a participant joined came from the clinical history participants gave. The chain employs TRBV7-3 and TRBJ2-2; 8 positions agree with TRBD1. The sequence came from a middle-aged woman with acute COVID-19. The sample comprised PBMCs or T cells enriched from blood (not recorded which). The CDR3 loop is CASSLTGQGVSGELFF. In nucleotides, the CDR3 is TGTGCCAGCAGCTTAACCGGACAGGGTGTCTCCGGGGAGCTGTTTTTT.